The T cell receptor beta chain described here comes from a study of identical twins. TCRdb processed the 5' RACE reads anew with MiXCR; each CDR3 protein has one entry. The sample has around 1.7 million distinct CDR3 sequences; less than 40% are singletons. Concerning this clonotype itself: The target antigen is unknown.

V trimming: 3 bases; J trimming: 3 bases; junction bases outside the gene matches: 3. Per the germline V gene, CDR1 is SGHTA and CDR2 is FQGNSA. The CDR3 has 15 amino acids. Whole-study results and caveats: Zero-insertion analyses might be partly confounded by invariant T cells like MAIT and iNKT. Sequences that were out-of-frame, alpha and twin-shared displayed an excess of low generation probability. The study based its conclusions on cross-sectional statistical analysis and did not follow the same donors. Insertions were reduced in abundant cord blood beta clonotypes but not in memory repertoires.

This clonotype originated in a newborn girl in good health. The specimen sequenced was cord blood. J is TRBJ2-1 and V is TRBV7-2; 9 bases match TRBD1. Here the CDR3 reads CASSFGDRVYNEQFF. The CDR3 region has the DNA TGTGCCAGCAGCTTTGGGGACAGGGTCTACAATGAGCAGTTCTTC.